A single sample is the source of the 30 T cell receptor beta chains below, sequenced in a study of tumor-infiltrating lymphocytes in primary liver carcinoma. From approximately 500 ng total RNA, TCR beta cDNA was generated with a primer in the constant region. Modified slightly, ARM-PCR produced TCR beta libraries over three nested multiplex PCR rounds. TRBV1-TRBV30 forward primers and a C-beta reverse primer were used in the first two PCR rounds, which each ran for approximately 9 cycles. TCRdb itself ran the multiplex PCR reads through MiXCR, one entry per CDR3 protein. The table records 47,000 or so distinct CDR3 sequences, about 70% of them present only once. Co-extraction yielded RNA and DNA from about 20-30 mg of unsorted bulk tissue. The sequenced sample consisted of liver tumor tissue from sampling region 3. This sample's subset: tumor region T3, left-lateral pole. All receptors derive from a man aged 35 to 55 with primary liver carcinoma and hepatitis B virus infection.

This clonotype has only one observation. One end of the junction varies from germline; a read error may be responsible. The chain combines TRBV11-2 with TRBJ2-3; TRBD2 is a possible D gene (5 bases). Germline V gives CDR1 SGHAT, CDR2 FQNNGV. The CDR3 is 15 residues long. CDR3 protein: CASSIQASSTDTQYF. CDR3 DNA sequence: TGTGCCAGCAGCATTCAGGCATCTAGCACGGATACGCAGTATTTT.

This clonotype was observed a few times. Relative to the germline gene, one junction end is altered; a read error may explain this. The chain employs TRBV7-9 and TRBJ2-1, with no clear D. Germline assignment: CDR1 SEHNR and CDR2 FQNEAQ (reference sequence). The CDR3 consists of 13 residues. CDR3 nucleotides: TGTGCCAGCAGCTTAGTAGAGACGGCTGAGCCGTTCTTC. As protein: CASSLVETAEPFF.

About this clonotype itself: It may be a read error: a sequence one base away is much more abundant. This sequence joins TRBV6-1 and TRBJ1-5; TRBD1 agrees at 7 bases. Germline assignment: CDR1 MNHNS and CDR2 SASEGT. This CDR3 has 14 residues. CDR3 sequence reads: CANSERGQDQPQHF. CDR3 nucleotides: TGTGCCAACAGTGAAAGAGGACAGGATCAGCCCCAGCATTTT.

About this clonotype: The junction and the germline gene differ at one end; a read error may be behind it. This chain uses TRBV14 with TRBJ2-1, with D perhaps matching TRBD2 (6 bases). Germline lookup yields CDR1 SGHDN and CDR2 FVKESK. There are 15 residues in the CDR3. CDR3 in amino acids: CASSQLGSSGNDQFF. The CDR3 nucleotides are TGTGCCAGCAGCCAGCTCGGGAGTAGTGGAAATGACCAGTTCTTC.

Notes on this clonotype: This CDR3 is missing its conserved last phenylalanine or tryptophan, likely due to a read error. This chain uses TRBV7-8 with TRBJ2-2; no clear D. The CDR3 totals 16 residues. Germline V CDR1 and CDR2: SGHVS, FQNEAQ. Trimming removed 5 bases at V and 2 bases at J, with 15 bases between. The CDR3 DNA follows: TGTGCCAGCAGCCCCCTTCGAGGACCAAACACCGGGGAGCTGTTTTGT. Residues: CASSPLRGPNTGELFC.

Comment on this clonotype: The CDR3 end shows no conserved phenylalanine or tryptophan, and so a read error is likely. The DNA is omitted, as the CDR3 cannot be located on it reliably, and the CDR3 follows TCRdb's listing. CDR3 sequence reads: CASSQTSTAREQYL. The V and J genes are TRBV4-2 and TRBJ2-7; the table gives TRBD2 as D, unverified against the DNA. Germline CDR1 reads LGHNA; CDR2 reads YNFKEQ. The CDR3 contains 14 residues when both ends are counted.

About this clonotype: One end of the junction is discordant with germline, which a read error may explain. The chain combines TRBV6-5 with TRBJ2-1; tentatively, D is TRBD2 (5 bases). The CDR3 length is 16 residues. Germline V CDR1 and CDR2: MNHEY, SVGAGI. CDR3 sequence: CASSPTSGRNDNDQFF. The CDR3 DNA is TGTGCCAGCAGTCCTACTAGTGGGAGAAATGACAATGATCAGTTCTTC.

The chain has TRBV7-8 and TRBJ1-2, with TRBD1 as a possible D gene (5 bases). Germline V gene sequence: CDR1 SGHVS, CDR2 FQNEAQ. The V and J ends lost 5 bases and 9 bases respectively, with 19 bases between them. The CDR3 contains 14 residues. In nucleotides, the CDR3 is TGTGCCAGCAGCCTAGGGACGGCCAACTACAGCTACACCTTC. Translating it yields CASSLGTANYSYTF.

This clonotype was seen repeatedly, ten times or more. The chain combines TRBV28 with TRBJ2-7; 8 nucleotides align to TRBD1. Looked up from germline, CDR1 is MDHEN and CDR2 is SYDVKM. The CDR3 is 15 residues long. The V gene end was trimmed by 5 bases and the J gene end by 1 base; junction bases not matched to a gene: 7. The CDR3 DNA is TGTGCCAGCAGTCCAATTACAGGGGGATCCTACGAGCAGTACTTC. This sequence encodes CASSPITGGSYEQYF.

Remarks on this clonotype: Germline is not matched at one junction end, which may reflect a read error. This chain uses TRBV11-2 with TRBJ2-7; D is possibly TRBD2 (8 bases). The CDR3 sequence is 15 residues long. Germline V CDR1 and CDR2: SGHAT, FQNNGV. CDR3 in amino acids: CASNQCSGGGYEQYF. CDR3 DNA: TGTGCCAGCAACCAATGTTCGGGAGGGGGCTACGAGCAGTATTTC.

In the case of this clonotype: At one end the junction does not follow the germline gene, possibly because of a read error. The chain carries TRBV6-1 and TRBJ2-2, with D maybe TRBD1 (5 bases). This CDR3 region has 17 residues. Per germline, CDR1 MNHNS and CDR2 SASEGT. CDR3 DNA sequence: TGTGTCAGCAGCGACAGCGATAACGACCCGAACACCGGGGAGCTGTTTTTT. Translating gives CVSSDSDNDPNTGELFF.

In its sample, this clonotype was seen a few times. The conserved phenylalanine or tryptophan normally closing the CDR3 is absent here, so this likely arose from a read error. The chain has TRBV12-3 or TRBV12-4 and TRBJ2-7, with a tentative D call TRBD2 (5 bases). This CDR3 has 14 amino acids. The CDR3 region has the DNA TGTACCAGCAGTTTAGCGTTTGCGTCCTACGAGCAGTACTTA. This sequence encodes CTSSLAFASYEQYL.

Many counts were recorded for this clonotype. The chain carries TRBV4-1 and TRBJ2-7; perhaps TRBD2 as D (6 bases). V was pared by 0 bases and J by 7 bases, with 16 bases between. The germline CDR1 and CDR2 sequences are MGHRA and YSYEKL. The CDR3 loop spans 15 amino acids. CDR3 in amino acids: CASSQDFPPSGEQYF. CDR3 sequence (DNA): TGCGCCAGCAGCCAAGATTTCCCTCCCAGCGGGGAGCAGTACTTC.

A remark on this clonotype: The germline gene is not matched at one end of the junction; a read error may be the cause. The CDR3 protein is CASSLVYKQYF. The CDR3 region has the DNA TGTGCCAGCAGCTTGGTCTACAAGCAGTACTTC. V gene TRBV11-2 combines with J gene TRBJ2-7; no firm D call. This CDR3 has 11 amino acids. The V gene's germline CDR1 is SGHAT and CDR2 FQNNGV.

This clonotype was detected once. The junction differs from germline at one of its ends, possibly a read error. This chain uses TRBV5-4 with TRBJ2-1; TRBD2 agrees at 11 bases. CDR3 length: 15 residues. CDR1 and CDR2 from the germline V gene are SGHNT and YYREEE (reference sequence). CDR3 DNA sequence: TGTGCCAGCAGCAATCGACTAGCGGGATACAATAAGCAGTTCTTC. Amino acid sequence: CASSNRLAGYNKQFF.

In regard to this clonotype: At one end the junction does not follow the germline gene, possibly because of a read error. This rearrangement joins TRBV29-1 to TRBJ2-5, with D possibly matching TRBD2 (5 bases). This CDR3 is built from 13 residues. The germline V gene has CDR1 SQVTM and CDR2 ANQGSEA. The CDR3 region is CSVDEITGETQNF. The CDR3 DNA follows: TGCAGCGTTGACGAGATAACCGGGGAGACCCAGAACTTC.

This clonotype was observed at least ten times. DNA of the CDR3: TGTGCCAGCAGTGAATCGGGGGCCCTAGAGAGAAAACTGTTTTTT. Translated, it gives CASSESGALERKLFF. The V and J genes are TRBV25-1 and TRBJ1-4; possible D gene TRBD1, 6 bases. The germline V gene encodes CDR1 MGHDK and CDR2 SYGVNS. V lost 1 base, J lost 10 bases, and 16 bases lay in between. CDR3 length: 15 amino acids. Full variable domain (outside the CDR3, taken from reference TRBV25-1 and TRBJ1-4): EADIYQTPRYLVIGTGKKITLECSQTMGHDKMYWYQQDPGMELHLIHYSYGVNSTEKGDLSSESTVSRIRTEHFPLTLESARPSHTSQYLCASSESGALERKLFFGSGTQLSVL.

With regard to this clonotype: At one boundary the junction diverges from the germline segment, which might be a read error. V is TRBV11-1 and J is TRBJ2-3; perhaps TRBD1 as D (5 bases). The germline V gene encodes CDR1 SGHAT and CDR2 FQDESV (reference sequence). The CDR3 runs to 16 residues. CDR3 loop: CVSSRRDRYPTDTQYF. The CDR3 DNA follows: TGTGTCAGCAGCCGCAGGGATCGCTACCCCACAGACACGCAGTATTTT.

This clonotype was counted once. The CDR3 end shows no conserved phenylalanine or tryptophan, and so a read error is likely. The CDR3 here is CASFYHPGAYNGQFS. CDR3 nucleotide sequence: TGTGCCAGCTTCTATCACCCCGGGGCCTACAATGGGCAGTTCTCC. The chain employs TRBV7-8 and TRBJ2-1; D may match TRBD1 or TRBD2 (5 bases each). This CDR3 comprises 15 residues. Per germline, CDR1 SGHVS and CDR2 FQNEAQ.

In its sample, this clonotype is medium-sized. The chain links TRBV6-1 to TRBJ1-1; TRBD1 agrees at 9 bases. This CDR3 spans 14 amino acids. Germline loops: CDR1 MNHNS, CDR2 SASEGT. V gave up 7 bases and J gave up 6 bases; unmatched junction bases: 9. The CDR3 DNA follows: TGTGCCAGCAACGATAGGACAGGGGCCCCTGAAGCTTTCTTT. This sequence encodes CASNDRTGAPEAFF.

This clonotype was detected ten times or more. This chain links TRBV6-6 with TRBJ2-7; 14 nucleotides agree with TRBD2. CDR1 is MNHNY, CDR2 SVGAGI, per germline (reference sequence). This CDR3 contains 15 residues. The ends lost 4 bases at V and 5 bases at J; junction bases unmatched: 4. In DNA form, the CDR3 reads TGTGCCAGCAGTTCCGGGACTAGCGGGAGTAACGAGCAGTACTTC. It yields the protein CASSSGTSGSNEQYF.

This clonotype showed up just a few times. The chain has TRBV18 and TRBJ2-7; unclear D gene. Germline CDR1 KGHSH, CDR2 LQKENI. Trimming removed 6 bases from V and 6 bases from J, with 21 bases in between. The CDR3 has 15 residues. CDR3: CASSAQSVRVREQYF. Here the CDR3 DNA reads TGTGCCAGCTCGGCACAGAGCGTACGGGTCCGCGAGCAGTACTTC. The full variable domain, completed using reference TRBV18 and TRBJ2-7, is NAGVMQNPRHLVRRRGQEARLRCSPMKGHSHVYWYRQLPEEGLKFMVYLQKENIIDESGMPKERFSAEFPKEGPSILRIQQVVRGDSAAYFCASSAQSVRVREQYFGPGTRLTVT.

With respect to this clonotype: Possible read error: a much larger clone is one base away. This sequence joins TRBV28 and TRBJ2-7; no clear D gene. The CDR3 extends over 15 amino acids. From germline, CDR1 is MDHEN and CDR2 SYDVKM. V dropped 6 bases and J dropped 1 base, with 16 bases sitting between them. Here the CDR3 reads CASSPVVSLSYEQYF. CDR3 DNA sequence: TGTGCCAGCAGCCCTGTGGTGTCCCTTTCCTACGAGCAGTACTTC.

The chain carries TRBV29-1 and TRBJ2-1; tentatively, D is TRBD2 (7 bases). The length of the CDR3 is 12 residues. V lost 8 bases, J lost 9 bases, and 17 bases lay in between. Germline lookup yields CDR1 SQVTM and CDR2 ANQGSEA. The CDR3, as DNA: TGCAGCCTTCGGACGGGGGGCAGTGAGCAGTTCTTC. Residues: CSLRTGGSEQFF.

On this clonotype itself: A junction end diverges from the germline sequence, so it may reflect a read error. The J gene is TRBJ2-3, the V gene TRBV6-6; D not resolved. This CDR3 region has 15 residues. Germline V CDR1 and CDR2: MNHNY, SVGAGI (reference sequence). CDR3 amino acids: CACSPGHSGTDTQYF. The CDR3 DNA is TGTGCCTGCAGCCCCGGGCATTCGGGCACGGATACGCAGTATTTT.

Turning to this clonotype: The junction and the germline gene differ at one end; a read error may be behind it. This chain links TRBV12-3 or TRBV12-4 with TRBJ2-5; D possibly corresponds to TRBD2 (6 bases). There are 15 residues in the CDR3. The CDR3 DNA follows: TGCGCCAGCAGTCCGACCTGGTCACTAAGGGACTCCCAGTACTTC. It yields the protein CASSPTWSLRDSQYF.

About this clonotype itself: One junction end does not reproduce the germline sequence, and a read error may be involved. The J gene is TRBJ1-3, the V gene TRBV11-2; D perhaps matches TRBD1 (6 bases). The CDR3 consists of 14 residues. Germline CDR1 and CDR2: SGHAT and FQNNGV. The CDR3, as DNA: TGCGTCAACAGCCCCTCGACAGGAGGAAACACCATATATTTT. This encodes CVNSPSTGGNTIYF.

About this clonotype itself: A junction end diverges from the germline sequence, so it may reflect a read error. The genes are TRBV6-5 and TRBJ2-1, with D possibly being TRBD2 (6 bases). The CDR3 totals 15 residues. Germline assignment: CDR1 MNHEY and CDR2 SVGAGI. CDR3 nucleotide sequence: TGTACCAGCCGGGAATACGGGAGCTCCTACAGTGAGCAGTTCTTC. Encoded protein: CTSREYGSSYSEQFF.

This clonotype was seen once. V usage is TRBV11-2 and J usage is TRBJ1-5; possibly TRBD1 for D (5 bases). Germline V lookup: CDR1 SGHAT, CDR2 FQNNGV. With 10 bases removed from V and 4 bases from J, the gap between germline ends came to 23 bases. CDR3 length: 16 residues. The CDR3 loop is CANSLGPPGTNQPQHF. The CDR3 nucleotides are TGTGCCAACAGTTTAGGCCCTCCCGGGACTAATCAGCCCCAGCATTTT. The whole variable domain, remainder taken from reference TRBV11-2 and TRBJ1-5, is EAGVAQSPRYKIIEKRQSVAFWCNPISGHATLYWYQQILGQGPKLLIQFQNNGVVDDSQLPKDRFSAERLKGVDSTLKIQPAKLEDSAVYLCANSLGPPGTNQPQHFGDGTRLSIL.

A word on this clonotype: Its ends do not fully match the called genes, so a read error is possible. The CDR3 is CASNQAESRSNTGELFF. CDR3 coding DNA: TGTGCCAGCAACCAGGCCGAGAGCCGGTCGAACACCGGGGAGTTGTTTTTT. V usage is TRBV6-1 and J usage is TRBJ2-2; D possibly corresponds to TRBD2 (5 bases). In germline, CDR1 is MNHNS, CDR2 SASEGT. The CDR3 sequence is 17 residues long.